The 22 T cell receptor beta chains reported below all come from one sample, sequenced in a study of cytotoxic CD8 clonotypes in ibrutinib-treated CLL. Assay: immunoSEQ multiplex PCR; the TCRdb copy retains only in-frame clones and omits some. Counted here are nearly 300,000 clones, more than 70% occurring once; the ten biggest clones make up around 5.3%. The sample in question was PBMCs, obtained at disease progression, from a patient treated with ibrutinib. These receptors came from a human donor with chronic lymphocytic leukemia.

CDR3 sequence (DNA): TGTGCCAGCGGGCGGCGCGGTGATGAGCAGTTCTTC. Translated, it gives CASGRRGDEQFF. The chain uses TRBV7-3 and TRBJ2-1, with unresolved D. The CDR3 is 12 amino acids. V was trimmed by 8 bases and J by 8 bases, leaving 13 bases between them. Looked up from germline, CDR1 is SGHTA and CDR2 is FQGTGA.

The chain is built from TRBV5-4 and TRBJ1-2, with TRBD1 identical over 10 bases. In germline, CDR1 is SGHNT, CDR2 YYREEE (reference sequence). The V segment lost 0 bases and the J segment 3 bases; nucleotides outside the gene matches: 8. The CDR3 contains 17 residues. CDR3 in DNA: TGTGCCAGCAGCTTGGGCATCGGGACAGGGGATTACTATGGCTACACCTTC. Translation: CASSLGIGTGDYYGYTF. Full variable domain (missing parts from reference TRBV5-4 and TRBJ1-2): ETGVTQSPTHLIKTRGQQVTLRCSSQSGHNTVSWYQQALGQGPQFIFQYYREEENGRGNFPPRFSGLQFPNYSSELNVNALELDDSALYLCASSLGIGTGDYYGYTFGSGTRLTVV.

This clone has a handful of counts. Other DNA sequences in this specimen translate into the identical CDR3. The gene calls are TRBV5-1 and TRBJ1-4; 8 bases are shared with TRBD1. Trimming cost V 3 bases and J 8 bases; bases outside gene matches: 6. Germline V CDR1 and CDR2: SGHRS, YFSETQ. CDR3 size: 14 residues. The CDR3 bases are TGCGCCAGCAGCTCCGGACAGGGTGGCGAAAAACTGTTTTTT. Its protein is CASSSGQGGEKLFF.

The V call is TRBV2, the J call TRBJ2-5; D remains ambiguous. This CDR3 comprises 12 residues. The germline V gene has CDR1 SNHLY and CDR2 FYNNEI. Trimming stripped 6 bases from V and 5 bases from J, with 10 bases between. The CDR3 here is CASSEPPETQYF. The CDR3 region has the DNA TGTGCCAGCAGCGAGCCCCCGGAGACCCAGTACTTC.

This chain's CDR3 is CASSSKGTGVRSFNSPLHF. In nucleotides, the CDR3 is TGTGCCAGCAGCTCAAAAGGGACAGGGGTCCGCTCTTTTAATTCACCCCTCCACTTT. This sequence joins TRBV5-4 and TRBJ1-6, with 10 bases fitting TRBD1. V lost 3 bases and J lost 6; bases outside the gene matches: 15. The CDR3 runs 19 residues. The V gene's germline CDR1 is SGHNT and CDR2 YYREEE (reference sequence).

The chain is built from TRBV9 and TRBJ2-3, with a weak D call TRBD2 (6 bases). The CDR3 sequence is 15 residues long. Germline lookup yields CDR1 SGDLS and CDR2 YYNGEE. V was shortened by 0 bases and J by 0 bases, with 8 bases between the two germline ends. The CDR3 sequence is CASSVAAGSTDTQYF. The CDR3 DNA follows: TGTGCCAGCAGCGTAGCCGCGGGGAGCACAGATACGCAGTATTTT.

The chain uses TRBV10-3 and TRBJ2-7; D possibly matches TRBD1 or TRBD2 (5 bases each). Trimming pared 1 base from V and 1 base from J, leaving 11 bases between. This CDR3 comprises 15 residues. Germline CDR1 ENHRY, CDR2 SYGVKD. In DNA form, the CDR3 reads TGTGCCATCAGTGAGTGGGACCGAGAATCCTACGAGCAGTACTTC. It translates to CAISEWDRESYEQYF.

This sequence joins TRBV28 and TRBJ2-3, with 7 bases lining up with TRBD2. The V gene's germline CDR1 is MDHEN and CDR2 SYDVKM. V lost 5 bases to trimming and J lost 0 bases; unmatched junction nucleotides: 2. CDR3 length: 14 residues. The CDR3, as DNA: TGTGCCAGCAGTCCCGGGGGGAGCACAGATACGCAGTATTTT. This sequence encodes CASSPGGSTDTQYF.

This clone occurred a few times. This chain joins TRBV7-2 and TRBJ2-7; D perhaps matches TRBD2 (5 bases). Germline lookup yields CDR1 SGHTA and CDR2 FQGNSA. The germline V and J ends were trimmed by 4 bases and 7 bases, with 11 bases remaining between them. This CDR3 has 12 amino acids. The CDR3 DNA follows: TGTGCCAGCAGCTCCCCCCGGGAAGAGCAGTACTTC. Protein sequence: CASSSPREEQYF.

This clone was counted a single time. The CDR3 DNA is TGTGCCAGCAGTGTGGAGGGGGCCAGAGGCTACACCTTC. This translates into CASSVEGARGYTF. The chain couples TRBV2 to TRBJ1-2; TRBD1 matches at 7 bases. Trimming took 4 bases from V and 8 from J; bases not matched to a gene: 7. The CDR3 consists of 13 residues. Looked up from germline, CDR1 is SNHLY and CDR2 is FYNNEI.

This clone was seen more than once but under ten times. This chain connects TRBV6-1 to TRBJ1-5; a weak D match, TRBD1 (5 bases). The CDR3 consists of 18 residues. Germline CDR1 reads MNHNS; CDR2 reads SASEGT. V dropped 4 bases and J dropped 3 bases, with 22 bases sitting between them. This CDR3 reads CASSVGAWYRGYNQPQHF. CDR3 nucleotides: TGTGCCAGCAGTGTTGGGGCTTGGTACCGGGGGTACAATCAGCCCCAGCATTTT.

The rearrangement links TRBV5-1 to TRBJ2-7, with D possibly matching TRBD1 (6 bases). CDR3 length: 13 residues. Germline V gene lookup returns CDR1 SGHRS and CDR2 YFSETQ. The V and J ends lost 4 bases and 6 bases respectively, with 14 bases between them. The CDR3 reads CASSRGQLGEQYF. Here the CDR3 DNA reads TGCGCCAGCAGCCGAGGACAGCTGGGCGAGCAGTACTTC.

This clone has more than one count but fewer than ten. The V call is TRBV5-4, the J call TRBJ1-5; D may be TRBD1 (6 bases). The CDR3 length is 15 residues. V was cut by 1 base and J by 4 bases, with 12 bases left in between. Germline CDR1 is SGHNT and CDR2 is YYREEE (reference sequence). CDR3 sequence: CASSLWWTENQPQHF. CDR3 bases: TGTGCCAGCAGCTTGTGGTGGACAGAGAATCAGCCCCAGCATTTT.

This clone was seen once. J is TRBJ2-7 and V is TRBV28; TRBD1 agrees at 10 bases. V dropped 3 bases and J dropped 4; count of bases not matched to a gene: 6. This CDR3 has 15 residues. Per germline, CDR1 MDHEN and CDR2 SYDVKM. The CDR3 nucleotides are TGTGCCAGCAGTTTCTGGGACAGGGGATATTACGAGCAGTACTTC. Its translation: CASSFWDRGYYEQYF.

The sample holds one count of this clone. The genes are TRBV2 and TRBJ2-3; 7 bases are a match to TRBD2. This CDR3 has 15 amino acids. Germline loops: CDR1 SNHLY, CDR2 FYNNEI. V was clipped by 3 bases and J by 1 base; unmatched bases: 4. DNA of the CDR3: TGTGCCAGCAGTGACGCGGGAGCGCGCACAGATACGCAGTATTTT. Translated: CASSDAGARTDTQYF.

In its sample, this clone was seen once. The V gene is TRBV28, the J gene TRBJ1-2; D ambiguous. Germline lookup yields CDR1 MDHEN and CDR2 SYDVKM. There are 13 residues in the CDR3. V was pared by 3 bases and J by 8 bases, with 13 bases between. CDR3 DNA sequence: TGTGCCAGCAGTTTTTCCGCTATTGAAGGCTACACCTTC. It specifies CASSFSAIEGYTF.

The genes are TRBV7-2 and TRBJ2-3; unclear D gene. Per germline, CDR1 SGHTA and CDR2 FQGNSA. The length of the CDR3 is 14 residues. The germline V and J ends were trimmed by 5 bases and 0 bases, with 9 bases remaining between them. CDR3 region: CASSPRSSTDTQYF. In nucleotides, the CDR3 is TGTGCCAGCAGCCCCCGATCGAGCACAGATACGCAGTATTTT.

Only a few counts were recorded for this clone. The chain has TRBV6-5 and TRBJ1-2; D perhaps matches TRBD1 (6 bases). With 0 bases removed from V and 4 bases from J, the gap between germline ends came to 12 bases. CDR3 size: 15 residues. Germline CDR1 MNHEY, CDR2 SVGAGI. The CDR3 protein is CASSYSLTGIYGYTF. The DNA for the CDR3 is TGTGCCAGCAGTTACTCGCTAACAGGGATCTATGGCTACACCTTC.

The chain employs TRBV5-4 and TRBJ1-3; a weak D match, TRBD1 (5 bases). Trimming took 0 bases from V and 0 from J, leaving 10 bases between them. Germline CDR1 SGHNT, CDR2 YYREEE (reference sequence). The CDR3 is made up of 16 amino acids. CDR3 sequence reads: CASSLGGVSSGNTIYF. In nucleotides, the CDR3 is TGTGCCAGCAGCTTGGGAGGGGTGAGCTCTGGAAACACCATATATTTT.

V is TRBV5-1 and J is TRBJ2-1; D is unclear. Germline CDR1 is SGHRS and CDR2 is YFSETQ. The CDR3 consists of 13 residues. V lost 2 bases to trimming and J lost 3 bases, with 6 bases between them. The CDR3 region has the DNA TGCGCCAGCAGCTTTCCAAGCTACAATGAGCAGTTCTTC. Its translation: CASSFPSYNEQFF. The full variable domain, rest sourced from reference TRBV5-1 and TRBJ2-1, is KAGVTQTPRYLIKTRGQQVTLSCSPISGHRSVSWYQQTPGQGLQFLFEYFSETQRNKGNFPGRFSGRQFSNSRSEMNVSTLELGDSALYLCASSFPSYNEQFFGPGTRLTVL.

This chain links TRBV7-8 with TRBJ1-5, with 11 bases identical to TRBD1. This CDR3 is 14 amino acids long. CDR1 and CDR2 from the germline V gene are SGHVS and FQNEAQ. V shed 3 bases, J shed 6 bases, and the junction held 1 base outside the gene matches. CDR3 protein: CASSFGTGGQPQHF. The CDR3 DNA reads TGTGCCAGCAGCTTTGGGACAGGGGGTCAGCCCCAGCATTTT.

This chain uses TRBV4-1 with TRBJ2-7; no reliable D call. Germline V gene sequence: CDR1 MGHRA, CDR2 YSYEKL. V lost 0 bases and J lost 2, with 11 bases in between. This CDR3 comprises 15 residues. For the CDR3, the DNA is TGCGCCAGCAGCCAAGATATGGTAGCCGCCTACGAGCAGTACTTC. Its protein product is CASSQDMVAAYEQYF.